The 5 T cell receptor beta chains below all came from one sample that was sequenced in a study of blood T cell repertoires in COVID-19. The method was immunoSEQ multiplex PCR; TCRdb's version includes in-frame clones alone and lacks a portion of them. The data hold a few hundred thousand clones, with roughly 75% observed a single time. Sequenced: peripheral blood. All receptors come from a woman in her seventies with acute or convalescent COVID-19.

This chain links TRBV4-3 with TRBJ1-2; D is unclear. Trimming removed 1 base from V and 2 bases from J, with 11 bases in between. This CDR3 region has 15 residues. The germline CDR1 and CDR2 sequences are LGHNA and YSLEER. CDR3 residues: CASSQVRDWNYGYTF. Written as DNA, the CDR3 is TGCGCCAGCAGCCAAGTGCGGGATTGGAACTATGGCTACACCTTC.

J is TRBJ2-5 and V is TRBV15, with D perhaps matching TRBD1 (5 bases). CDR1 is LNHNV and CDR2 is YYDKDF in the germline V gene (reference sequence). V was cut by 9 bases and J by 4 bases, with 15 bases left in between. This CDR3 comprises 13 residues. Written as DNA, the CDR3 is TGTGCCACTAGGACATATCCGAGAGAGACCCAGTACTTC. It yields the protein CATRTYPRETQYF. The full variable domain, rest sourced from reference TRBV15 and TRBJ2-5, is DAMVIQNPRYQVTQFGKPVTLSCSQTLNHNVMYWYQQKSSQAPKLLFHYYDKDFNNEADTPDNFQSRRPNTSFCFLDIRSPGLGDTAMYLCATRTYPRETQYFGPGTRLLVL.

The chain combines TRBV7-9 with TRBJ2-7, with 10 bases aligning to TRBD1. The CDR3 extends over 16 amino acids. The ends lost 6 bases at V and 3 bases at J; junction bases unmatched: 11. The germline V gene has CDR1 SEHNR and CDR2 FQNEAQ (reference sequence). CDR3: CASSPGTGATRYEQYF. In DNA form, the CDR3 reads TGTGCCAGCAGTCCCGGGACAGGGGCTACCCGCTACGAGCAGTACTTC.

This rearrangement joins TRBV19 to TRBJ2-2, with TRBD1 identical over 7 bases. The length of the CDR3 is 16 residues. With V trimmed by 7 bases and J by 10 bases, 18 bases remained unmatched. Per germline, CDR1 LNHDA and CDR2 SQIVND (reference sequence). The CDR3 sequence is CASNSRGYFLREELFF. CDR3 DNA: TGTGCCAGTAACTCCAGGGGGTATTTTCTTCGTGAGGAGCTGTTTTTT.

The chain recombines TRBV27 with TRBJ2-7; TRBD2 agrees at 13 bases. The ends lost 7 bases at V and 0 bases at J; junction bases unmatched: 9. Germline V lookup: CDR1 MNHEY, CDR2 SMNVEV (reference sequence). The CDR3 consists of 17 residues. CDR3 amino acids: CASTTTSGGRSSYEQYV. The CDR3 DNA reads TGTGCCAGCACCACGACTAGCGGGGGGCGTTCCTCCTACGAGCAGTACGTC.